Listed here are 14 T cell receptor beta chains from one sample, sequenced in a study of blood T cell repertoires in COVID-19. TCRdb's copy holds only in-frame clones and misses some; the assay was immunoSEQ multiplex PCR. The sample consists of approximately 250,000 clones, approximately 88% of them appearing once. The specimen was PBMCs or T cells enriched from blood (not recorded which). Receptor source: a woman aged 40-49 years with acute COVID-19.

Regarding this clone: Other DNA sequences in the sample encode the same CDR3. The chain couples TRBV11-2 to TRBJ2-1; no clear D. CDR3 size: 13 residues. Trimming removed 0 bases from V and 4 bases from J, with 4 bases in between. CDR1 and CDR2 from the germline V gene are SGHAT and FQNNGV. The chain's CDR3 is CASSLDRYNEQFF. CDR3 nucleotide sequence: TGTGCCAGCAGCTTAGACAGGTACAATGAGCAGTTCTTC.

This chain connects TRBV7-9 to TRBJ1-1; TRBD1 matches 8 bases. After removal of 1 base from V and 4 bases from J, the junction contained 2 bases not matched to a gene. Germline V gene sequence: CDR1 SEHNR, CDR2 FQNEAQ (reference sequence). CDR3 length: 14 amino acids. CDR3 DNA: TGTGCCAGCAGCTTAGTTGACAGGGGCACTGAAGCTTTCTTT. Protein sequence: CASSLVDRGTEAFF.

V usage is TRBV14 and J usage is TRBJ1-2; 7 nucleotides line up with TRBD1. Germline trimming cut 0 bases from V and 9 bases from J; bases unmatched to any gene: 19. The CDR3 is 18 residues long. Germline CDR1 is SGHDN and CDR2 is FVKESK. DNA for the CDR3: TGTGCCAGCAGCCAAGACTCCCCGTTTGTAGGGGGCTTTATAAGCTACACCTTC. Protein product: CASSQDSPFVGGFISYTF. The full variable domain, in which reference TRBV14 and TRBJ1-2 provide the parts outside the CDR3, is EAGVTQFPSHSVIEKGQTVTLRCDPISGHDNLYWYRRVMGKEIKFLLHFVKESKQDESGMPNNRFLAERTGGTYSTLKVQPAELEDSGVYFCASSQDSPFVGGFISYTFGSGTRLTVV.

This clone was seen only a few times. V and J are TRBV7-9 and TRBJ1-3; TRBD1 matches at 8 bases. Germline-derived CDR1 and CDR2 are SEHNR and FQNEAQ (reference sequence). With 5 bases clipped from V and 0 bases from J, the junction kept 3 bases outside the gene matches. CDR3 size: 15 residues. The CDR3 DNA sequence: TGTGCCAGCAGCGCAGGGGGCATCTCTGGAAACACCATATATTTT. It specifies CASSAGGISGNTIYF.

This clone was detected only a few times. The sample holds other DNA sequences that translate to the same CDR3. The CDR3 here is CASSPDNSNQPQHF. The CDR3 nucleotides read TGTGCCAGCAGCCCTGACAATAGCAATCAGCCCCAGCATTTT. The chain recombines TRBV3-1 (or the pseudogene TRBV3-2) with TRBJ1-5; D gene unclear. The CDR3 spans 14 residues. Germline V gives CDR1 LGHDT, CDR2 YNNKEL (reference sequence). The ends were cut back, 4 bases at V and 0 bases at J, with 7 bases in the middle.

The gene calls are TRBV5-6 and TRBJ2-5; 11 bases fit TRBD2. The CDR3 sequence is 15 residues long. Per the germline V gene, CDR1 is SGHDT and CDR2 is YYEEEE. With 6 bases clipped from V and 2 bases from J, the junction kept 6 bases outside the gene matches. The DNA for the CDR3 is TGTGCCAGCACTAAAACTAGCGGGGGTCAAGAGACCCAGTACTTC. Its protein product is CASTKTSGGQETQYF.

This clone was seen more than once but under ten times. The rearrangement uses TRBV27 and TRBJ2-1; perhaps TRBD2 as D (6 bases). The CDR3 has 13 amino acids. The germline CDR1 and CDR2 sequences are MNHEY and SMNVEV (reference sequence). V lost 6 bases, J lost 6 bases, and 12 bases lay in between. The CDR3 here is CASREGVGNEQFF. CDR3 DNA sequence: TGTGCCAGCAGGGAGGGAGTTGGCAATGAGCAGTTCTTC.

This clone has more than one count but fewer than ten. The rearrangement links TRBV9 to TRBJ1-6; 10 bases fit TRBD1. The germline V gene encodes CDR1 SGDLS and CDR2 YYNGEE. V lost 0 bases, J lost 9 bases, and 9 bases stayed unmatched. This CDR3 is built from 17 residues. CDR3 protein: CASSVESWTGGGSPLHF. DNA for the CDR3: TGTGCCAGCAGCGTAGAGAGTTGGACAGGGGGAGGTTCACCCCTCCACTTT.

J is TRBJ1-4 and V is TRBV14, with 8 positions matching TRBD1. This CDR3 has 21 residues. The J segment lost 4 bases and the V segment lost 5 bases, leaving 24 bases of the junction unmatched. CDR1 and CDR2 (germline): SGHDN, FVKESK. CDR3 protein: CASSFRSAGQVFQLDNEKLFF. Here the CDR3 DNA reads TGTGCCAGCAGCTTTCGTTCCGCGGGACAGGTATTCCAACTGGATAATGAAAAACTGTTTTTT.

This chain links TRBV15 with TRBJ1-6, with TRBD1 matching over 9 bases. CDR1 is LNHNV, CDR2 YYDKDF, per germline (reference sequence). This CDR3 region has 17 residues. Unmatched junction bases numbered 10, after V lost 5 bases and J lost 5 bases. The CDR3 sequence: CATSGRTGDPHNSPLHF. The CDR3, as DNA: TGTGCCACCAGCGGCCGGACAGGGGACCCGCATAATTCACCCCTCCACTTT.

CDR3 amino acids: CASSQGGVRYEQYF. The DNA for the CDR3 is TGCGCCAGCAGCCAAGGGGGGGTCCGGTACGAGCAGTACTTC. This chain joins TRBV4-1 and TRBJ2-7; D may be TRBD2 (6 bases). CDR3 length: 14 amino acids. V was clipped by 1 base and J by 4 bases, with 11 bases between them. The V gene's germline CDR1 is MGHRA and CDR2 YSYEKL.

The genes are TRBV6-6 and TRBJ1-4; unclear D gene. The CDR3 contains 13 residues. Germline V lookup: CDR1 MNHNY, CDR2 SVGAGI (reference sequence). The CDR3 spells CVSIASAGEKLFF. As DNA, the CDR3 is TGTGTCTCTATAGCGAGCGCCGGGGAAAAACTGTTTTTT.

V and J are TRBV5-1 and TRBJ2-7, with D maybe TRBD1 (6 bases). V lost 4 bases, J lost 0 bases, and 11 bases lay in between. Germline CDR1 is SGHRS and CDR2 is YFSETQ. The CDR3 sequence is 14 residues long. The CDR3 region is CASSQTGDSYEQYF. CDR3 nucleotide sequence: TGCGCCAGCAGCCAGACAGGAGACTCCTACGAGCAGTACTTC.

This clone was seen just once. The rearrangement joins TRBV5-8 to TRBJ1-5; D gene unclear. Trimming stripped 4 bases from V and 9 bases from J, with 8 bases between. CDR3 size: 11 residues. Germline V CDR1 and CDR2: SGHTS, YDEGEE. The CDR3 here is CASSLYGPQHF. In DNA form, the CDR3 reads TGTGCCAGCAGCCTCTATGGGCCCCAGCATTTT.